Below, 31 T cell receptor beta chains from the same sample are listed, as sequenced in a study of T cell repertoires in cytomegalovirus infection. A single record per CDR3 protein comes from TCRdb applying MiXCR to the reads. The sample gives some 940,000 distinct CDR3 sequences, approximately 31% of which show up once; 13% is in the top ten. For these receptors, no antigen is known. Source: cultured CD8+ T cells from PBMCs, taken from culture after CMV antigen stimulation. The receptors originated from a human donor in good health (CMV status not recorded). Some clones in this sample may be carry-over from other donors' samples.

CDR3 nucleotide sequence: TGCGCCAGCAGCCAAGACGGCGGGGGGGACGAGACCCAGTACTTC. Residues: CASSQDGGGDETQYF. The rearrangement joins TRBV4-3 to TRBJ2-5; 9 bases align to TRBD2. This CDR3 contains 15 residues. The germline CDR1 and CDR2 sequences are LGHNA and YSLEER. Trimming took 0 bases from V and 5 from J; bases not matched to a gene: 4.

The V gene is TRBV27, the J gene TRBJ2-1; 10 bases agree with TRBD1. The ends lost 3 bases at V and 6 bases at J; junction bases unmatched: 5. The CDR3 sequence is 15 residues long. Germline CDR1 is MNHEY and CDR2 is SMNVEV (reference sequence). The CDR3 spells CASSLDRGIRNEQFF. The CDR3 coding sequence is TGTGCCAGCAGTTTGGACAGGGGGATACGCAATGAGCAGTTCTTC.

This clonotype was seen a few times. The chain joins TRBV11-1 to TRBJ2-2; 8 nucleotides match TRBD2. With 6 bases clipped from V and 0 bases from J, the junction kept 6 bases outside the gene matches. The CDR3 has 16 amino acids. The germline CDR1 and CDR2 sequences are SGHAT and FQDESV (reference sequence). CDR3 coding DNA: TGTGCCAGCAGACTGGGTAGCGGGGCGAACACCGGGGAGCTGTTTTTT. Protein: CASRLGSGANTGELFF.

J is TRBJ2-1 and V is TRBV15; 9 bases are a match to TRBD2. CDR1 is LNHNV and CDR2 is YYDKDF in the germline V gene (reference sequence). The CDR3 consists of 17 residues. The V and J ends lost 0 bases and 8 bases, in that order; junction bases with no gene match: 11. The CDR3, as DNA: TGTGCCACCAGCAGAGATATGGCGGCGGGGGGGCGGGATGAGCAGTTCTTC. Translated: CATSRDMAAGGRDEQFF.

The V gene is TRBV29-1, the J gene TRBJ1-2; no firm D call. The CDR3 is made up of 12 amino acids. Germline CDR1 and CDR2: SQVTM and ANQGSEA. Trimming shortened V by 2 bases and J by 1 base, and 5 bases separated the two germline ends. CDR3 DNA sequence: TGCAGCGTTGAAATCCGTAACTATGGCTACACCTTC. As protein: CSVEIRNYGYTF.

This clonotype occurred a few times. The CDR3 nucleotides are TGTGCCAGCAGTGAAACAGGACTAGCAGTCTATGAGCAGTTCTTC. It yields the protein CASSETGLAVYEQFF. The J gene is TRBJ2-1, the V gene TRBV6-1; TRBD2 matches at 8 bases. The CDR3 loop spans 15 amino acids. After removal of 2 bases from V and 8 bases from J, the junction contained 8 bases not matched to a gene. Germline V gene data show CDR1 as MNHNS and CDR2 as SASEGT.

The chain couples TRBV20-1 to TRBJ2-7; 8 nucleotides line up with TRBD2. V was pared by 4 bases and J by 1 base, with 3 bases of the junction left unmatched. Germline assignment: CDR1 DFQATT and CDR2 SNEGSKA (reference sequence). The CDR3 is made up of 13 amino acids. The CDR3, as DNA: TGCAGTGCTACGGGGGGGGGTTCCTACGAGCAGTACGTC. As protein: CSATGGGSYEQYV.

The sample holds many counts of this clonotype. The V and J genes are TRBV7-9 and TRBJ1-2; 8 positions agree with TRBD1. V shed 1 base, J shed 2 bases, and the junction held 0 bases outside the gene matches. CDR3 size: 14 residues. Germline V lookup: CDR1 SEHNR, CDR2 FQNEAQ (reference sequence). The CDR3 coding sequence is TGTGCCAGCAGCTTAGGGACAGGGAACTATGGCTACACCTTC. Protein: CASSLGTGNYGYTF.

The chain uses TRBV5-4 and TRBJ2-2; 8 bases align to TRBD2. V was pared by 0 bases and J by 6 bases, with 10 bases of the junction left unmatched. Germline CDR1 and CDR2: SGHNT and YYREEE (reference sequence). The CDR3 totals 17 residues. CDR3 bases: TGTGCCAGCAGCTTGGGTTCGTTAGCGGGAAACTCCGGGGAGCTGTTTTTT. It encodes CASSLGSLAGNSGELFF.

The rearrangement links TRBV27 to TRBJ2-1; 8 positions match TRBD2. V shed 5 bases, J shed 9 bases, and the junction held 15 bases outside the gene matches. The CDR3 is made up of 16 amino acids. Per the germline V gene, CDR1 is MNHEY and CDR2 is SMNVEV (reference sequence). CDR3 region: CASSDQIAGPTPEQFF. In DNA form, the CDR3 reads TGTGCCAGCAGTGACCAGATAGCGGGGCCGACGCCTGAGCAGTTCTTC.

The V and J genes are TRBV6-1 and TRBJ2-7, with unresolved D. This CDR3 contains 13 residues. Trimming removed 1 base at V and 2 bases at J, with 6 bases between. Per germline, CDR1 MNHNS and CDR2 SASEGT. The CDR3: CASSEDSTYEQYF. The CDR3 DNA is TGTGCCAGCAGTGAAGACAGTACCTACGAGCAGTACTTC.

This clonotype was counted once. CDR3 protein: CASSESGGECYEQYF. In DNA form, the CDR3 reads TGTGCCAGCAGTGAGTCGGGGGGGGAATGCTACGAGCAGTACTTC. The gene calls are TRBV6-4 and TRBJ2-7, with TRBD2 matching 8 bases. Germline trimming cut 3 bases from V and 3 bases from J; bases unmatched to any gene: 7. The CDR3 totals 15 residues. CDR1 MRHNA and CDR2 SNTAGT come from the germline V gene.

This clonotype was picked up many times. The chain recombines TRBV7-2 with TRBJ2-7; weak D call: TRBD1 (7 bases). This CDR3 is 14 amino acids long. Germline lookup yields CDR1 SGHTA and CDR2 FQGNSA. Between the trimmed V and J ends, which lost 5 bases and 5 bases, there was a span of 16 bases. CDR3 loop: CASSAGGPSNEQYF. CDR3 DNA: TGTGCCAGCAGCGCAGGGGGGCCCTCAAACGAGCAGTACTTC.

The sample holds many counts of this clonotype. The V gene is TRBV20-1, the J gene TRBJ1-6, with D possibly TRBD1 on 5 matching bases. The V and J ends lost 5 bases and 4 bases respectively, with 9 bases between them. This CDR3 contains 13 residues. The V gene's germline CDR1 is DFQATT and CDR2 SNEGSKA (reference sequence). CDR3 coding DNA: TGCAGTGCTGGGGACGGTTATAATTCACCCCTCCACTTT. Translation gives CSAGDGYNSPLHF.

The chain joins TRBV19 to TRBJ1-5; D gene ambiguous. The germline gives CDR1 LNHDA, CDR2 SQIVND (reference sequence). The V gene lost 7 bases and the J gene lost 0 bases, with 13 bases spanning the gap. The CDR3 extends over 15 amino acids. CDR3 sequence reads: CASTLKGSSNQPQHF. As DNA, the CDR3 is TGTGCCAGTACTCTCAAAGGGTCTAGCAATCAGCCCCAGCATTTT.

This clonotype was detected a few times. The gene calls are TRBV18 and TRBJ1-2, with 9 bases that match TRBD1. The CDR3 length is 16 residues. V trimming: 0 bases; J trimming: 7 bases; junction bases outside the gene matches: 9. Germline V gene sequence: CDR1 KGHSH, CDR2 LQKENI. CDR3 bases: TGTGCCAGCTCACCACCCACCGGACAGGGGCTAGGTGGCTACACCTTC. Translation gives CASSPPTGQGLGGYTF.

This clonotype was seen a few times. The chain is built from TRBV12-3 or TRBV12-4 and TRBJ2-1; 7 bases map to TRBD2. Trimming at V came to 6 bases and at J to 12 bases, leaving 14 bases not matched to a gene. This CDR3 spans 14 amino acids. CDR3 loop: CASRPRGRGGGQFF. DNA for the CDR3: TGTGCCAGCAGGCCACGGGGGAGGGGTGGTGGGCAGTTCTTC.

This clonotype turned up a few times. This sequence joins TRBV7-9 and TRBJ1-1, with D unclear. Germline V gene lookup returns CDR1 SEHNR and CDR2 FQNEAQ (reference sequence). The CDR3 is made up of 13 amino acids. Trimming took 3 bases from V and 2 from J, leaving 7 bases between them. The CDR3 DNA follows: TGTGCCAGCAGCTTCATGGGTAACACTGAAGCTTTCTTT. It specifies CASSFMGNTEAFF. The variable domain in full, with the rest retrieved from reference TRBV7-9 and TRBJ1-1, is DTGVSQNPRHKITKRGQNVTFRCDPISEHNRLYWYRQTLGQGPEFLTYFQNEAQLEKSRLLSDRFSAERPKGSFSTLEIQRTEQGDSAMYLCASSFMGNTEAFFGQGTRLTVV.

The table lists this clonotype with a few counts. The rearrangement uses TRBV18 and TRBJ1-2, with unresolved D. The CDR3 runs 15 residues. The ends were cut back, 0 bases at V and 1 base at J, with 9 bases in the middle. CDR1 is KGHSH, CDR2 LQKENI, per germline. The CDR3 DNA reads TGTGCCAGCTCACCACCGACCGATAGTAACTATGGCTACACCTTC. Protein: CASSPPTDSNYGYTF.

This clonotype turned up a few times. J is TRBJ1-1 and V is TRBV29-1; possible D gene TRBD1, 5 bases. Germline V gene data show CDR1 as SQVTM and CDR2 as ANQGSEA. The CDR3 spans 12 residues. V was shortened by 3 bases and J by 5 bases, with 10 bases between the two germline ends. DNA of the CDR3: TGCAGCGTTGAGGAGTCAGGGACTGAAGCTTTCTTT. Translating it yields CSVEESGTEAFF. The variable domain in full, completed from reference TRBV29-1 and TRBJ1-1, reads SAVISQKPSRDICQRGTSLTIQCQVDSQVTMMFWYRQQPGQSLTLIATANQGSEATYESGFVIDKFPISRPNLTFSTLTVSNMSPEDSSIYLCSVEESGTEAFFGQGTRLTVV.

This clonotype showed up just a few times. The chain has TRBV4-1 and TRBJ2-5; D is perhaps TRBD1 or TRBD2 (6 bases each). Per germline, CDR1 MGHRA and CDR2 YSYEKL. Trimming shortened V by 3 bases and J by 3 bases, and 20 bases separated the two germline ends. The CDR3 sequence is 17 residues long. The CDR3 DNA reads TGCGCCAGCAGCCACATGTGGAGGGGGATAGGGGAAGAGACCCAGTACTTC. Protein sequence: CASSHMWRGIGEETQYF.

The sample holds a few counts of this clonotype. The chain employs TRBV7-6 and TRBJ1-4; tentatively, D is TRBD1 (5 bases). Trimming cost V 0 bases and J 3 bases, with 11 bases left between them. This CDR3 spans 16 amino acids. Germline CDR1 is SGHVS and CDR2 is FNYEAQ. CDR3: CASSLARRGPNEKLFF. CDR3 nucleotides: TGTGCCAGCAGCTTAGCCCGAAGGGGCCCTAATGAAAAACTGTTTTTT.

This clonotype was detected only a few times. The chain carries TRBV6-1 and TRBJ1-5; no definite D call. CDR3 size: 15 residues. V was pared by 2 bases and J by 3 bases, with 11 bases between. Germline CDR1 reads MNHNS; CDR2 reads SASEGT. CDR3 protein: CASSEKRFLNQPQHF. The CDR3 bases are TGTGCCAGCAGTGAAAAGCGGTTCCTCAATCAGCCCCAGCATTTT.

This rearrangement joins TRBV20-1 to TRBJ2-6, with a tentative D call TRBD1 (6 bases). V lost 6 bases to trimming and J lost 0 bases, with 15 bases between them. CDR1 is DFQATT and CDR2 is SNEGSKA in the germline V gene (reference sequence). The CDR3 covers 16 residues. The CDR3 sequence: CSARTEGDSGANVLTF. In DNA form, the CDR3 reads TGCAGTGCGCGGACAGAGGGAGACTCTGGGGCCAACGTCCTGACTTTC.

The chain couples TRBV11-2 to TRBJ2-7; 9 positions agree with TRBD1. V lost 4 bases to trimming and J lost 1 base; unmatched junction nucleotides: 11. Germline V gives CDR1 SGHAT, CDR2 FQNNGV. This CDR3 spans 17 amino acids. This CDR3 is CASSSIRGDRASYEQYV. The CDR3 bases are TGTGCCAGCAGCTCAATAAGGGGGGACAGGGCATCCTACGAGCAGTACGTC.

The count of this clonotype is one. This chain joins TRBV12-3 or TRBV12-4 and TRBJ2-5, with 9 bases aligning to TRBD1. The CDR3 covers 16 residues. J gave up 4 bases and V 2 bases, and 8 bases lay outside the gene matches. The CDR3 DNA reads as TGTGCCAGCAGTTTAATGTACAGGGGGCGCAGAGAGACCCAGTACTTC. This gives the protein CASSLMYRGRRETQYF.

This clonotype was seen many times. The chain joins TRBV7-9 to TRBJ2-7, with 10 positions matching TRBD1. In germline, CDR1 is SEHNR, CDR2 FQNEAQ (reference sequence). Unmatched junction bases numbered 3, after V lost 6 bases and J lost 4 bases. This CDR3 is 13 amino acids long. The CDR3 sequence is CASSWGQGYEQYF. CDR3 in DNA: TGTGCCAGCAGTTGGGGACAGGGGTACGAGCAGTACTTC.

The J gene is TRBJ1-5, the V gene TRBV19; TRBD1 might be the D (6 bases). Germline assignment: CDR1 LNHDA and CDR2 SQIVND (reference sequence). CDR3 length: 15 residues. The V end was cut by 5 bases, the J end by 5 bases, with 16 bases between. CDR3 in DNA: TGTGCCAGTAGTGGACAGTGGGGGAGGCATCAGCCCCAGCATTTT. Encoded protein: CASSGQWGRHQPQHF.

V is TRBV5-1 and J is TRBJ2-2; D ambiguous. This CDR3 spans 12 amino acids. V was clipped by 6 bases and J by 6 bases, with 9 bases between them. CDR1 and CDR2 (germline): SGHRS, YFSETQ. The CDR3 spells CASIGFAGELFF. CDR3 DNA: TGCGCCAGCATCGGGTTTGCCGGGGAGCTGTTTTTT.

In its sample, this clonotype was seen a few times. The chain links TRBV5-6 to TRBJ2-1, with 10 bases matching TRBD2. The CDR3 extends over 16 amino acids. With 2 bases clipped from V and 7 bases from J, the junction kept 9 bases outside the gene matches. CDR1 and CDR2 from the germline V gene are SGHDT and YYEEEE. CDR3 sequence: CASSFGSGGALNEQFF. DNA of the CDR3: TGTGCCAGCAGCTTTGGGAGCGGGGGGGCCCTTAATGAGCAGTTCTTC.

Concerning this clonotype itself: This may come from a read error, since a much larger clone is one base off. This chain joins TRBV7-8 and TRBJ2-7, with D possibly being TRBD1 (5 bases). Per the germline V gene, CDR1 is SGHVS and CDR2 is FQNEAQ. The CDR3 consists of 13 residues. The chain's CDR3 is CANSPDITYEQYF. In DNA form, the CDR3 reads TGTGCCAACAGCCCGGACATAACCTACGAGCAGTACTTC.